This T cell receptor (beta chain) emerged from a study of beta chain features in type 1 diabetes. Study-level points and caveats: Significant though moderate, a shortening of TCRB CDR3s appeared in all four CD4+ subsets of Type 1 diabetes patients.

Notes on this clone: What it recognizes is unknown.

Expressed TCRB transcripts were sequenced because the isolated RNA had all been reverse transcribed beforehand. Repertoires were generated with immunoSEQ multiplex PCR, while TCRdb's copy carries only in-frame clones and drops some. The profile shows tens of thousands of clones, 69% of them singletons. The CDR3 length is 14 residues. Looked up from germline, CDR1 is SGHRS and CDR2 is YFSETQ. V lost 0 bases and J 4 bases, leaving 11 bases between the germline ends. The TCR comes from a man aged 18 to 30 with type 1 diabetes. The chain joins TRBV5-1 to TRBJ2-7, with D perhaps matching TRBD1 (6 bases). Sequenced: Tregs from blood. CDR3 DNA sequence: TGCGCCAGCAGCTTGGTCGGACAGATTTACGAGCAGTACTTC. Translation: CASSLVGQIYEQYF.